The 30 T cell receptor beta chains in this list originate from one sample, sequenced in a study of regulatory T cells in long-lasting Graves disease. Time point reported: newly diagnosed GD, antithyroid drugs for less than 3 months. After RNA was extracted from PBMCs, the TCR library was made from it. With iRepertoire HTBI primers and Arm-PCR of CDR3 regions, TCR beta libraries were built. Each CDR3 protein is one row after TCRdb ran MiXCR on the multiplex PCR reads. The repertoire has around 460,000 distinct CDR3 sequences, roughly 15% of them found once; the top ten carry approximately 17%. In addition, the sample was reused for a study of T cells in Graves' hyperthyroidism and ophthalmopathy.

Source: peripheral blood mononuclear cells (PBMCs), taken at new diagnosis, from a patient treated with antithyroid drugs. These TCRs come from a woman between 45 and 65 years old with Graves disease.

Concerning this clonotype: A read error is possible here, since a much larger clone lies one base away. This chain joins TRBV5-1 and TRBJ2-3, with 9 bases identical to TRBD2. Germline V lookup: CDR1 SGHRS, CDR2 YFSETQ. CDR3 length: 16 amino acids. The CDR3 sequence: CASSPWTSEPPDTEYF. CDR3 sequence (DNA): TGCGCCAGCAGCCCATGGACTAGCGAGCCCCCAGATACGGAGTATTTT.

V and J are TRBV5-1 and TRBJ2-3, with D maybe TRBD2 (5 bases). The CDR3 loop spans 14 amino acids. With 5 bases removed from V and 1 base from J, the gap between germline ends came to 11 bases. The germline V gene encodes CDR1 SGHRS and CDR2 YFSETQ. As DNA, the CDR3 is TGCGCCAGCAGTTCCGCAGCGGGCACAGATACGCAGTATTTT. It codes for CASSSAAGTDTQYF.

This clonotype was detected many times. The chain joins TRBV29-1 to TRBJ2-5; the D gene is possibly TRBD1 (5 bases). This CDR3 has 12 amino acids. V lost 4 bases and J 3 bases, leaving 9 bases between the germline ends. Germline V gene data show CDR1 as SQVTM and CDR2 as ANQGSEA. This CDR3 reads CSVGAGKETQYF. CDR3 nucleotides: TGCAGCGTTGGGGCAGGGAAAGAGACCCAGTACTTC.

This clonotype occurred many times. An end of the junction does not agree with germline; a read error may underlie this. The rearrangement uses TRBV7-9 and TRBJ2-5; D possibly matches TRBD1 or TRBD2 (5 bases each). The germline CDR1 and CDR2 sequences are SEHNR and FQNEAQ (reference sequence). The CDR3 contains 13 residues. CDR3 DNA: TGTACCAGCAGCTTTTCAGGGAGTGAGACCCAGTACTTC. It codes for CTSSFSGSETQYF.

This clonotype was recorded at least ten times. CDR3 protein: CASIGGANTGELFF. DNA of the CDR3: TGTGCCAGCATCGGCGGGGCGAACACCGGGGAGCTGTTTTTT. The chain recombines TRBV2 with TRBJ2-2, with D maybe TRBD2 (6 bases). CDR1 and CDR2 (germline): SNHLY, FYNNEI. The length of the CDR3 is 14 residues. V dropped 7 bases and J dropped 0 bases, with 9 bases sitting between them. Full variable domain (outside the CDR3, taken from reference TRBV2 and TRBJ2-2): EPEVTQTPSHQVTQMGQEVILRCVPISNHLYFYWYRQILGQKVEFLVSFYNNEISEKSEIFDDQFSVERPDGSNFTLKIRSTKLEDSAMYFCASIGGANTGELFFGEGSRLTVL.

In its sample, this clonotype was seen many times. In nucleotides, the CDR3 is TGTGCCATCAGTGAGGGCTACGAGCAGTACTTC. Residues: CAISEGYEQYF. The gene calls are TRBV10-3 and TRBJ2-7; unclear D gene. Germline CDR1 ENHRY, CDR2 SYGVKD. This CDR3 has 11 residues. Trimming cost V 2 bases and J 3 bases, with 2 bases left between them.

There are many counts of this clonotype. The chain carries TRBV9 and TRBJ2-2; 8 nucleotides match TRBD2. Germline CDR1 SGDLS, CDR2 YYNGEE. The ends lost 3 bases at V and 4 bases at J; junction bases unmatched: 2. This CDR3 contains 14 residues. The CDR3 here is CASSGTSRTGELFF. The CDR3 DNA reads TGTGCCAGCAGCGGGACTAGCCGCACCGGGGAGCTGTTTTTT.

The chain couples TRBV3-1 to TRBJ1-5; D unresolved. In germline, CDR1 is LGHDT, CDR2 YNNKEL (reference sequence). The CDR3 spans 13 residues. Trimming stripped 1 base from V and 7 bases from J, with 8 bases between. CDR3: CASSQGIGQPQHF. CDR3 sequence (DNA): TGTGCCAGCAGCCAAGGGATTGGCCAGCCCCAGCATTTT.

This clonotype was counted at least ten times. This rearrangement joins TRBV6-5 to TRBJ1-2; 7 positions agree with TRBD1. With 4 bases clipped from V and 0 bases from J, the junction kept 5 bases outside the gene matches. The CDR3 is 15 residues long. The germline V gene has CDR1 MNHEY and CDR2 SVGAGI. Here the CDR3 reads CASSFTGASNYGYTF. In DNA, the CDR3 is TGTGCCAGCAGTTTTACAGGGGCGTCTAACTATGGCTACACCTTC.

This clonotype was counted between two and nine times. The chain couples TRBV5-5 to TRBJ2-2, with 9 nucleotides matching TRBD1. Germline V gene lookup returns CDR1 SGHKS and CDR2 YYEKEE (reference sequence). V shed 2 bases, J shed 5 bases, and the junction held 4 bases outside the gene matches. CDR3 length: 15 amino acids. The CDR3 DNA sequence: TGTGCCAGCAGCTTCATGACAGGGGGTACCGGGGAGCTGTTTTTT. Residues: CASSFMTGGTGELFF.

This clonotype was counted many times. The V call is TRBV18, the J call TRBJ2-7; 11 positions match TRBD2. This CDR3 comprises 16 residues. CDR1 and CDR2 (germline): KGHSH, LQKENI. J lost 7 bases, V lost 2 bases, and 10 bases had no gene match. CDR3 in amino acids: CASSPGTSGSGVEQYF. The CDR3 DNA reads as TGTGCCAGCTCACCAGGCACTAGCGGGAGCGGGGTTGAGCAGTACTTC.

This clonotype appeared many times. Written as DNA, the CDR3 is TGTGCCATCAGTGAGTTAGGGGGTCCCTCCTACGAGCAGTACTTC. It yields the protein CAISELGGPSYEQYF. J is TRBJ2-7 and V is TRBV10-3; tentative D call: TRBD1 (6 bases). The V end was cut by 1 base, the J end by 0 bases, with 10 bases between. The CDR3 sequence is 15 residues long. Per the germline V gene, CDR1 is ENHRY and CDR2 is SYGVKD.

The rearrangement uses TRBV19 and TRBJ2-1, with 14 positions matching TRBD2. The CDR3 consists of 16 residues. CDR1 LNHDA and CDR2 SQIVND come from the germline V gene (reference sequence). J was trimmed by 10 bases and V by 3 bases; bases with no gene match: 8. CDR3 bases: TGTGCCAGTAGTATTGGACTAGCGGGAGGTATAAGCGAGCAGTTCTTC. Translation gives CASSIGLAGGISEQFF.

Only a few counts were recorded for this clonotype. This chain joins TRBV9 and TRBJ1-3; 8 bases are shared with TRBD1. Germline V gene lookup returns CDR1 SGDLS and CDR2 YYNGEE. Trimming cost V 4 bases and J 4 bases; bases outside gene matches: 7. The CDR3 loop spans 15 amino acids. In DNA, the CDR3 is TGTGCCAGCAGCCCCCAGGGGGCTTTAGGAAACACCATATATTTT. As protein: CASSPQGALGNTIYF.

Ten or more counts support this clonotype. The chain has TRBV20-1 and TRBJ2-5; 10 positions match TRBD1. Germline CDR1 and CDR2: DFQATT and SNEGSKA (reference sequence). The CDR3 extends over 14 amino acids. The V and J ends lost 4 bases and 5 bases, in that order; junction bases with no gene match: 7. The CDR3 DNA follows: TGCAGTGCTAAGCCGGACAGGGGGTGGGAGACCCAGTACTTC. Protein: CSAKPDRGWETQYF.

The rearrangement joins TRBV14 to TRBJ2-7; 9 bases match TRBD1. The CDR3 is 13 amino acids. Germline CDR1 and CDR2: SGHDN and FVKESK. The trim removed 6 bases at V and 7 bases at J, leaving 7 bases unmatched. The CDR3 DNA is TGTGCCAGCAGAAAACAGGGGGCGAGGGAGCAGTACTTC. It translates to CASRKQGAREQYF.

The sample holds many counts of this clonotype. This chain links TRBV11-2 with TRBJ2-5; 9 nucleotides agree with TRBD2. The germline V gene encodes CDR1 SGHAT and CDR2 FQNNGV. Trimming removed 4 bases from V and 5 bases from J; junction bases left unmatched: 2. This CDR3 contains 13 residues. The CDR3 reads CASSSGLAETQYF. The CDR3 bases are TGTGCCAGCAGCTCGGGACTAGCTGAGACCCAGTACTTC.

This clonotype was observed many times. The J gene is TRBJ1-4, the V gene TRBV20-1; D is undetermined. Germline CDR1 DFQATT, CDR2 SNEGSKA (reference sequence). With 6 bases removed from V and 3 bases from J, the gap between germline ends came to 5 bases. This CDR3 is 11 amino acids long. The CDR3 DNA is TGCAGTGCCCCTTCTAATGAAAAACTGTTTTTT. As protein: CSAPSNEKLFF.

This clonotype has more than one count but fewer than ten. The gene calls are TRBV7-9 and TRBJ2-5, with 12 bases identical to TRBD2. V gave up 1 base and J gave up 5 bases; unmatched junction bases: 5. Per the germline V gene, CDR1 is SEHNR and CDR2 is FQNEAQ (reference sequence). The CDR3 spans 16 residues. CDR3 sequence (DNA): TGTGCCAGCAGCTTAGGGCTAGCGGGAGGGGTGGAGACCCAGTACTTC. Amino acid sequence: CASSLGLAGGVETQYF.

This clonotype has more than one count but fewer than ten. A junction end diverges from the germline sequence, so it may reflect a read error. The chain carries TRBV5-1 and TRBJ1-1; 9 positions agree with TRBD1. This CDR3 region has 16 residues. Germline CDR1 and CDR2: SGHRS and YFSETQ. The CDR3 DNA reads TGTGCCAGCAGCTTGGGATTGGGGACAGGGACCACTGAAGCTTTCTTT. Residues: CASSLGLGTGTTEAFF.

This clonotype was observed a few times. The chain has TRBV12-3 or TRBV12-4 and TRBJ2-1; 9 bases fit TRBD2. J was trimmed by 9 bases and V by 0 bases; bases with no gene match: 6. This CDR3 comprises 15 residues. The CDR3 reads CASSLAVAGEREQFF. The CDR3 DNA is TGTGCCAGCAGTTTAGCGGTAGCGGGAGAACGTGAGCAGTTCTTC.

The rearrangement links TRBV20-1 to TRBJ2-1; D uncertain. CDR1 DFQATT and CDR2 SNEGSKA come from the germline V gene (reference sequence). V dropped 2 bases and J dropped 5 bases, with 16 bases sitting between them. This CDR3 contains 15 residues. The CDR3 DNA follows: TGCAGTGCTAGAATAATTATGGCCCAAGACAATGAGCAGTTCTTC. It yields the protein CSARIIMAQDNEQFF.

This clonotype was observed a handful of times. The chain has TRBV19 and TRBJ1-5; 11 bases are a match to TRBD1. Trimming took 6 bases from V and 1 from J; bases not matched to a gene: 8. CDR3 size: 17 residues. Germline assignment: CDR1 LNHDA and CDR2 SQIVND (reference sequence). The CDR3 bases are TGTGCCAGTAGAAGGACAGGGGGCACAACGAGCAATCAGCCCCAGCATTTT. Translated, it gives CASRRTGGTTSNQPQHF.

This clonotype was picked up many times. This sequence joins TRBV2 and TRBJ1-4; D remains unclear. Trimming left V 6 bases short and J 4 bases short, with 12 bases between. CDR1 SNHLY and CDR2 FYNNEI come from the germline V gene. The length of the CDR3 is 14 residues. The CDR3 nucleotides read TGTGCCAGCAGGAGCCCGGACGGTAATGAAAAACTGTTTTTT. Encoded protein: CASRSPDGNEKLFF.

Many counts were recorded for this clonotype. The chain combines TRBV5-5 with TRBJ2-3; no firm D call. V lost 4 bases, J lost 6 bases, and 15 bases lay in between. The CDR3 is 14 residues long. Germline lookup yields CDR1 SGHKS and CDR2 YYEKEE (reference sequence). In DNA, the CDR3 is TGTGCCAGCAGCGTTAGATTACTCAGGGATACGCAGTATTTT. It yields the protein CASSVRLLRDTQYF.

V usage is TRBV4-2 and J usage is TRBJ2-3; 8 nucleotides match TRBD2. Germline V gives CDR1 LGHNA, CDR2 YNFKEQ. Trimming cost V 0 bases and J 2 bases; bases outside gene matches: 13. This CDR3 comprises 19 residues. For the CDR3, the DNA is TGTGCCAGCAGCCAAGAGCCCGAGCGGGCGGGGGGACACACAGATACGCAGTATTTT. Protein product: CASSQEPERAGGHTDTQYF.

The chain couples TRBV28 to TRBJ1-1; maybe TRBD1 (5 bases). The CDR3 is 13 residues long. Germline V gives CDR1 MDHEN, CDR2 SYDVKM. Trimming removed 6 bases from V and 3 bases from J, with 11 bases in between. CDR3 nucleotides: TGTGCCAGCAGAAACAGGAGGCACACTGAAGCTTTCTTT. This gives the protein CASRNRRHTEAFF. Looking up the rest from reference TRBV28 and TRBJ1-1 gives the full variable domain: DVKVTQSSRYLVKRTGEKVFLECVQDMDHENMFWYRQDPGLGLRLIYFSYDVKMKEKGDIPEGYSVSREKKERFSLILESASTNQTSMYLCASRNRRHTEAFFGQGTRLTVV.

This clonotype was detected many times. CDR3 region: CAISESGPLAGGYSYEQYF. CDR3 in DNA: TGTGCCATCAGTGAGTCGGGTCCACTAGCGGGAGGGTACTCCTACGAGCAGTACTTC. The V gene is TRBV10-3, the J gene TRBJ2-7; TRBD2 matches 13 bases. Germline V gives CDR1 ENHRY, CDR2 SYGVKD. CDR3 length: 19 amino acids. Trimming removed 0 bases from V and 0 bases from J; junction bases left unmatched: 8.

This clonotype was seen at least ten times. V and J are TRBV6-2 or TRBV6-3 and TRBJ1-5; unclear D gene. Germline CDR1 and CDR2: MNHEY and SVGEGT. The CDR3 covers 18 residues. Trimming left V 0 bases short and J 0 bases short, with 15 bases between. This CDR3 reads CASSYSFSGRDSNQPQHF. The CDR3, as DNA: TGTGCCAGCAGTTACTCTTTCTCGGGTCGCGATAGCAATCAGCCCCAGCATTTT.

This clonotype was seen many times. The genes are TRBV29-1 and TRBJ2-5; 7 nucleotides match TRBD1. The CDR3 is made up of 13 amino acids. J lost 0 bases, V lost 4 bases, and 2 bases had no gene match. Germline loops: CDR1 SQVTM, CDR2 ANQGSEA. The CDR3 DNA follows: TGCAGCGTTGCGGGGACAGACCAAGAGACCCAGTACTTC. This gives the protein CSVAGTDQETQYF.